The clone carrying this T cell receptor (beta chain) was detected only a few times. Its specificity is unknown. This record belongs to a study of T cell repertoires in ileal Crohn's disease. On the study more broadly: All patients had surgery for stricturing (approximately 60%) or penetrating (around 40%) disease.

Each sample's TCRB immunosequencing used 450 to 650 nanograms of biopsy DNA. The repertoire was sequenced with immunoSEQ multiplex PCR; TCRdb's copy has only in-frame clones and lacks some. This table holds 2,000 to 2,500 clones, 70% to 90% found once. Germline lookup yields CDR1 SGHTA and CDR2 FQGTGA. The ends were cut back, 1 base at V and 3 bases at J, with 6 bases in the middle. The CDR3 totals 13 residues. Notes on the study in general: Endoscopic recurrence occurred in every patient whose clonality exceeded 26.8%. Active smokers at surgery had more clonal expansions than non-smokers.

V and J are TRBV7-3 and TRBJ1-1; D ambiguous. Sequenced input: ileal tissue. The receptor's source is an adult with Crohn's disease. The CDR3 sequence: CASSLNLHTEAFF. The CDR3 region has the DNA TGTGCCAGCAGCTTAAATCTCCACACTGAAGCTTTCTTT.